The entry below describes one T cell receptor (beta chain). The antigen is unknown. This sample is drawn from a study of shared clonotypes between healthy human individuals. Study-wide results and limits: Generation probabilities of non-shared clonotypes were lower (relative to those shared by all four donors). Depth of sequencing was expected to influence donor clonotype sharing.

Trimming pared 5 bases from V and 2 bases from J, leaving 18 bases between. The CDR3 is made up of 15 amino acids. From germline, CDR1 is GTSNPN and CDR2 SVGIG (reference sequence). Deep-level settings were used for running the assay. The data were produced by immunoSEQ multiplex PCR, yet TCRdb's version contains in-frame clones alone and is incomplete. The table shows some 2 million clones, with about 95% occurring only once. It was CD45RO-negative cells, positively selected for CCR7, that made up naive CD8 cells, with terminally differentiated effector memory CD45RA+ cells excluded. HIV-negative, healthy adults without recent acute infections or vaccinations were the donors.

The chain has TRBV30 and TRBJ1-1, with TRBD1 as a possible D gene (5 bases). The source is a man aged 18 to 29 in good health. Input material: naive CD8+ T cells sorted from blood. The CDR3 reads CAWGGVDILNTEAFF. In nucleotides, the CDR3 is TGTGCCTGGGGGGGGGTAGACATTCTCAACACTGAAGCTTTCTTT.